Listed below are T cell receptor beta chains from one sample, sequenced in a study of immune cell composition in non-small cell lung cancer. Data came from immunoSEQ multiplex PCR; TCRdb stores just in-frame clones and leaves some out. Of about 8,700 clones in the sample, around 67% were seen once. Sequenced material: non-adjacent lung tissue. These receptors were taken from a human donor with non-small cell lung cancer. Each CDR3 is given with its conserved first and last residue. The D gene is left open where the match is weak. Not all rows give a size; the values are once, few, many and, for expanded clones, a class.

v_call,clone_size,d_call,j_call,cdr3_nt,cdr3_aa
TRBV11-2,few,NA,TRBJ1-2,TGTGCCAGCAGCGTAGACAGGACTCGGGGCTACACCTTC,CASSVDRTRGYTF
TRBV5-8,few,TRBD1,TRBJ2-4,TGTGCCAGCAGCTATGGACAGGGCCACATTCAGTACTTC,CASSYGQGHIQYF
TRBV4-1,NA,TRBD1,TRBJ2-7,TGCGCCAGCAGCCAAACAGGGGCCGAGCAGTACTTC,CASSQTGAEQYF
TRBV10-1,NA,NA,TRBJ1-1,TGCGCCAGCAGTGAGACAGGGAGCACTGAAGCTTTCTTT,CASSETGSTEAFF
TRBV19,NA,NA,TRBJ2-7,TGTGCCAGTAGTACCGCGGACAAGACCTACGAGCAGTACTTC,CASSTADKTYEQYF
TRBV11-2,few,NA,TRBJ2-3,TGTGCCAGCAGCTTAGCTTCGCGGGGCAGCACAGATACGCAGTATTTT,CASSLASRGSTDTQYF
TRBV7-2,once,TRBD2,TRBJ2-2,TGTGCCAGCAGCAAGCGGGGGGGCGACACCGGGGAGCTGTTTTTT,CASSKRGGDTGELFF
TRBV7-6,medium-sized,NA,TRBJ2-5,TGTGCCAGCAGCTTAGATTATCCAGGGGAAGAGACCCAGTACTTC,CASSLDYPGEETQYF
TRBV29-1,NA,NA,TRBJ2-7,TGCAGCGTTGAAGATGGGGGCGGGAGCGCCTACGAGCAGTACTTC,CSVEDGGGSAYEQYF
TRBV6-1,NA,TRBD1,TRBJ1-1,TGTGCCAGCAGTGGGGGACAGGGGTGGGCTGAAGCTTTCTTT,CASSGGQGWAEAFF
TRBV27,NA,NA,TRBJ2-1,TGTGCCAGCAGTCCCCGTGGGGGGATCAATGAGCAGTTCTTC,CASSPRGGINEQFF
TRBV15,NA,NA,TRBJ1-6,TGTGCCACCAGCAGAGATCGGGAGGGAGTAGGGGCACCCCTCCACTTT,CATSRDREGVGAPLHF
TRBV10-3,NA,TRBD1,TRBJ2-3,TGTGCCATCAGTGAGAAGACAGGGGTCACAGATACGCAGTATTTT,CAISEKTGVTDTQYF
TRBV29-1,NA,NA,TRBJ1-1,TGCAGCGTCGCCACACTAAACACTGAAGCTTTCTTT,CSVATLNTEAFF
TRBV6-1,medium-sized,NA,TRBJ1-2,TGTGCCAGCAGTGCCTCCGCATTAGCTAACTATGGCTACACCTTC,CASSASALANYGYTF
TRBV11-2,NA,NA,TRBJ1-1,TGTGCCAGCAGCCCAGGGACAACTGAAGCTTTCTTT,CASSPGTTEAFF
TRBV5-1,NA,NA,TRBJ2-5,TGCGCCAGCAGCGTGGACACCCAAGAGACCCAGTACTTC,CASSVDTQETQYF
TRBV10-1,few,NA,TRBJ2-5,TGCGCCAGCAGCTCTAGTCGGCAAGAGACCCAGTACTTC,CASSSSRQETQYF
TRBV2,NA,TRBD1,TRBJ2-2,TGTGCCAGCAACACAGGGGTGGGAACCGGGGAGCTGTTTTTT,CASNTGVGTGELFF
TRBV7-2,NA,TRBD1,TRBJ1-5,TGTGCCAGCAGCTTCACAGGGGATCAGCCCCAGCATTTT,CASSFTGDQPQHF
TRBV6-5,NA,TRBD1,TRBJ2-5,TGTGCCAGCAGTTATGACAGGGGAGGCAGAGAGACCCAGTACTTC,CASSYDRGGRETQYF
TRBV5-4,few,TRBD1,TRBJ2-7,TGTGCCAGCAGCTTCGGGACAGACTACGAGCAGTACTTC,CASSFGTDYEQYF
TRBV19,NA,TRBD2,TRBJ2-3,TGTGCCAGTAGTATAGTAGCGGGGGGGGCAGATACGCAGTATTTT,CASSIVAGGADTQYF